This paragraph reports one T cell receptor beta chain. This entry belongs to a study of T-cell memory formation after mild COVID-19. CDR3 length: 14 residues. In germline, CDR1 is SGHDT, CDR2 YYEEEE. V was shortened by 4 bases and J by 3 bases, with 11 bases between the two germline ends. TCRalpha and TCRbeta libraries used 5'RACE with constant-segment primers and UMIs. TCRdb re-analysed the 5' RACE reads in MiXCR, keeping a single row per CDR3 protein. The sample holds 500,000 to 600,000 distinct CDR3 sequences, about a sixth seen once. This chain links TRBV5-6 with TRBJ2-1, with D maybe TRBD2 (6 bases). The TCR comes from an adult woman who had mild COVID-19 (a few samples of this study predate the infection). Cell type and time point are not known. Sequencing was carried out using PBMCs or a T cell subset sorted from them (not recorded which). CDR3 region: CASSQAGLYNEQFF. The DNA of the CDR3 is TGTGCCAGCAGCCAAGCGGGTCTCTACAATGAGCAGTTCTTC.